This entry describes one T cell receptor (beta chain). Its cognate antigen has yet to be identified. It has no much larger one-base neighbor in the sample; base qualities were not kept. The data stem from a study of OX40 agonist ivuxolimab in advanced cancers. In terms of the full investigation: Ivuxolimab was a fully human IgG2 agonistic monoclonal antibody targeting the costimulatory receptor OX40 (CD134). In the dose-escalation cohort, 75% to 90% of patients were male, and the mean age was roughly 60 years with a range of about 20 to 79. Patients were allowed to have had prior anti-PD-1, anti-PD-L1 or anti-CTLA-4 therapy, and around 41% of the dose-escalation patients had previously received checkpoint inhibitors. Intravenous ivuxolimab was administered to patients every 2 weeks at six dose levels: 0.01, 0.1, 0.3, 1.5, 3 and 10 mg/kg. Peripheral TCRbeta sequencing was intended to test whether TCR sequence diversity was altered and clonal T-cell expansion was caused by ivuxolimab. Partial responses occurred in three dose-escalation patients: two with cutaneous melanoma and one with hepatocellular carcinoma. The paper covers the monotherapy dose-escalation part of the phase I ivuxolimab trial, which included N of about 56 patients. Among the roughly 52 dose-escalation patients, around 19 had hepatocellular carcinoma, approximately 15 melanoma, 9 renal cell carcinoma and 9 head and neck cancer.

Patients with autoimmune disease history or receiving systemic immunosuppression were excluded from the trial. Peripheral blood for TCR sequencing was collected from all dose cohorts at baseline, on cycle 4 day 1, and on cycle 7 day 1. Samples were obtained from an open-label, multicenter, first-in-human phase I dose-escalation trial of ivuxolimab. Adults with locally advanced or metastatic melanoma, renal cell, hepatocellular, or head and neck squamous cell carcinoma were enrolled in the trial. Before TCR sequencing, CD4+ and CD8+ T cells were separately sorted from peripheral blood. Findings and caveats that apply to the study as a whole: The antigen specificity of the clonally expanded peripheral T cells was not determined. At doses from 0.1 to 3.0 mg/kg, clonal expansion was seen in both CD4+ and CD8+ blood T cells between baseline and week 6. After ivuxolimab, CD8+ T cells had more expanded clones than CD4+ T cells on average. Low levels of normalized T-cell clonal expansion were also seen in some nonresponding patients. In the 0.1-3.0 mg/kg groups, partial responders were among the patients with the lowest normalized peripheral clonal expansion, particularly in CD8+ T cells.

The germline V gene encodes CDR1 KGHSH and CDR2 LQKENI. Trimming at the junction amounts to 0 bases on V and 4 bases on J, and the germline ends lie 12 bases apart. Measured from the cysteine to the phenylalanine, the CDR3 is 15 residues long. The DNA shown is the 45-base CDR3, in frame from base 1. To sequence the TCRbeta CDR3 region, genomic DNA was isolated from the sorted cells. The immunoSEQ Assay was used for sequencing of TCRbeta CDR3 regions. Imported from immuneACCESS, the table was reduced by TCRdb to in-frame sequences with V and J called. These copies leave out some clones; in studies compared against another copy, an unresolved V gene accounts for under half, and the cause of the remainder is not known. The sample has 55,000 to 70,000 clones on record, over 70% of them singletons. The top ten clonotypes cover 1.2% of the sample.

Source: CD4+ or CD8+ T cells sorted from blood, taken in a trial of the OX40 agonist ivuxolimab. Here the chain combines TRBV18 and TRBJ1-2; the D gene remains uncertain. This clonotype originated in an adult with an advanced solid tumor such as melanoma, head and neck, liver or kidney cancer. The DNA is TGTGCCAGCTCACCACCGAATGCCGGAGCCTATGGCTACACCTTC. The encoded protein is CASSPPNAGAYGYTF.